The 28 T cell receptor beta chains listed next were all sequenced from one sample in a study of cytomegalovirus exposure and HLA in healthy donors. The PCR used 60 Vbeta and 13 Jbeta primers. Some clones are missing from TCRdb's copy, which holds only in-frame ones; the method was immunoSEQ multiplex PCR. The sample records approximately 160,000 clones, approximately 73% being singletons. The material sequenced was PBMCs. These receptors all stem from a man in his forties or fifties in good health and CMV-seronegative.

CDR3 bases: TGTGCCAGCAGCTTAGCTGTCGGACTAGCGGGGCAAGAGACCCAGTACTTC. Encoded protein: CASSLAVGLAGQETQYF. The chain links TRBV7-6 to TRBJ2-5; 12 bases align to TRBD2. The CDR3 is 17 residues long. The germline CDR1 and CDR2 sequences are SGHVS and FNYEAQ. With 0 bases clipped from V and 2 bases from J, the junction kept 4 bases outside the gene matches.

The CDR3, as DNA: TGTGCCAGCAGGCCTACAGTGAACACTGAAGCTTTCTTT. This sequence encodes CASRPTVNTEAFF. The V call is TRBV25-1, the J call TRBJ1-1; D remains ambiguous. V was cut by 6 bases and J by 0 bases, with 8 bases left in between. CDR1 MGHDK and CDR2 SYGVNS come from the germline V gene. This CDR3 has 13 residues.

The chain joins TRBV21-1 to TRBJ2-5; the table calls TRBD2, which could not be checked here. TRBV21-1 represents a pseudogene. The CDR3 covers 11 residues. The CDR3 spells CASSNGETQYF. For the CDR3, the DNA is TGTGCCAGCAGCAACGGGGAGACCCAGTACTTC.

The chain is built from TRBV10-3 and TRBJ2-1; D is perhaps TRBD2 (5 bases). The germline V and J ends were trimmed by 1 base and 5 bases, with 12 bases remaining between them. The CDR3 runs to 15 residues. Per germline, CDR1 ENHRY and CDR2 SYGVKD. The CDR3 loop reads CAISEWRPRNNEQFF. In DNA, the CDR3 is TGTGCCATCAGTGAGTGGAGGCCCAGAAACAATGAGCAGTTCTTC.

Concerning this clone itself: Other DNA sequences of this sample code for an identical CDR3. V usage is TRBV7-2 and J usage is TRBJ2-7; 10 nucleotides match TRBD2. V shed 1 base, J shed 4 bases, and the junction held 4 bases outside the gene matches. This CDR3 is built from 15 residues. The germline V gene encodes CDR1 SGHTA and CDR2 FQGNSA. The CDR3 DNA reads as TGTGCCAGCAGCTTAGAAGCGGGGGGGCCATACGAGCAGTACTTC. Its translation is CASSLEAGGPYEQYF. The entire variable domain, with the rest obtained from reference TRBV7-2 and TRBJ2-7, is as follows: GAGVSQSPSNKVTEKGKDVELRCDPISGHTALYWYRQSLGQGLEFLIYFQGNSAPDKSGLPSDRFSAERTGGSVSTLTIQRTQQEDSAVYLCASSLEAGGPYEQYFGPGTRLTVT.

The V gene is TRBV18, the J gene TRBJ2-1; D is perhaps TRBD2 (5 bases). This CDR3 is 12 amino acids long. Germline V gene lookup returns CDR1 KGHSH and CDR2 LQKENI. Trimming cost V 6 bases and J 3 bases, with 6 bases left between them. CDR3 sequence (DNA): TGTGCCAGCTCCCGGGACTACAATGAGCAGTTCTTC. Protein sequence: CASSRDYNEQFF.

The V call is TRBV6-1, the J call TRBJ1-2, with D perhaps TRBD1 (5 bases). Trimming removed 8 bases at V and 2 bases at J, with 9 bases between. The CDR3 covers 12 residues. CDR1 and CDR2 (germline): MNHNS, SASEGT. Written as DNA, the CDR3 is TGTGCCAGCGGACACATAAACTATGGCTACACCTTC. Translation: CASGHINYGYTF.

The table lists this clone with a few counts. The chain employs TRBV5-4 and TRBJ1-1, with D maybe TRBD1 (5 bases). This CDR3 contains 13 residues. The V gene's germline CDR1 is SGHNT and CDR2 YYREEE (reference sequence). V was shortened by 0 bases and J by 4 bases, with 7 bases between the two germline ends. As DNA, the CDR3 is TGTGCCAGCAGCTTGGGGGGGGGCACTGAAGCTTTCTTT. Translating it yields CASSLGGGTEAFF.

The CDR3 DNA follows: TGTGCCAGCAGCGTAAGGGAAACCGGGACAGGGTTGGACTATGGCTACACCTTC. This encodes CASSVRETGTGLDYGYTF. The chain couples TRBV9 to TRBJ1-2; 9 bases are shared with TRBD1. Trimming at V came to 1 base and at J to 3 bases, leaving 13 bases not matched to a gene. The V gene's germline CDR1 is SGDLS and CDR2 YYNGEE. The CDR3 runs 18 residues.

The rearrangement links TRBV27 to TRBJ2-3; 8 bases align to TRBD2. Losses at the gene ends were 5 bases for V and 3 bases for J; bases not matched to a gene: 13. This CDR3 has 17 amino acids. Germline CDR1 and CDR2: MNHEY and SMNVEV (reference sequence). The CDR3: CASSPIGLAGGTDTQYF. CDR3 coding DNA: TGTGCCAGCAGTCCGATTGGACTAGCCGGTGGGACAGATACGCAGTATTTT.

This chain links TRBV7-2 with TRBJ2-7, with D perhaps TRBD2 (5 bases). CDR1 SGHTA and CDR2 FQGNSA come from the germline V gene. This CDR3 is built from 14 residues. V lost 4 bases, J lost 5 bases, and 15 bases lay in between. This chain's CDR3 is CASSSTSGGDEQYF. As DNA, the CDR3 is TGTGCCAGCAGCTCCACTAGTGGCGGCGACGAGCAGTACTTC.

This clone was counted between two and nine times. This chain joins TRBV19 and TRBJ2-2; 7 bases are shared with TRBD1. V trimming: 9 bases; J trimming: 9 bases; junction bases outside the gene matches: 16. Germline V lookup: CDR1 LNHDA, CDR2 SQIVND (reference sequence). This CDR3 is built from 15 residues. CDR3 protein: CASLKTGTDVRELFF. The CDR3 nucleotides read TGTGCCAGCTTAAAGACCGGGACAGATGTAAGGGAGCTGTTTTTT.

The DNA for the CDR3 is TGTGCCAGCACCGGGACTACTCGCAATGAGCAGTTCTTC. Translating gives CASTGTTRNEQFF. V usage is TRBV25-1 and J usage is TRBJ2-1; TRBD2 matches 7 bases. This CDR3 spans 13 amino acids. The J segment lost 6 bases and the V segment lost 7 bases, leaving 6 bases of the junction unmatched. Germline V gene data show CDR1 as MGHDK and CDR2 as SYGVNS.

This chain joins TRBV6-5 and TRBJ2-1; TRBD1 matches at 8 bases. The CDR3 extends over 15 amino acids. Germline V gene sequence: CDR1 MNHEY, CDR2 SVGAGI. J was trimmed by 8 bases and V by 2 bases; bases with no gene match: 8. The CDR3 coding sequence is TGTGCCAGCAGTTACGAATACAGGGGGTGGGATGAGCAGTTCTTC. Encoded protein: CASSYEYRGWDEQFF.

This clone has a handful of counts. The gene calls are TRBV28 and TRBJ2-7; the D gene is possibly TRBD1 (5 bases). The length of the CDR3 is 13 residues. Trimming removed 6 bases from V and 2 bases from J, with 11 bases in between. Germline CDR1 MDHEN, CDR2 SYDVKM. The CDR3 bases are TGTGCCAGCAGCAGACAGAGCCCCTACGAGCAGTACTTC. Amino acid sequence: CASSRQSPYEQYF.

The V call is TRBV4-1, the J call TRBJ2-1; 8 bases match TRBD2. Germline CDR1 and CDR2: MGHRA and YSYEKL. This CDR3 has 15 residues. V gave up 1 base and J gave up 6 bases; unmatched junction bases: 5. CDR3 sequence reads: CASSQGLAGPNEQFF. CDR3 DNA: TGCGCCAGCAGCCAAGGGCTAGCGGGCCCCAATGAGCAGTTCTTC.

The rearrangement links TRBV5-1 to TRBJ2-3; 7 bases align to TRBD1. Germline trimming cut 1 base from V and 2 bases from J; bases unmatched to any gene: 4. Looked up from germline, CDR1 is SGHRS and CDR2 is YFSETQ. The CDR3 extends over 15 amino acids. This CDR3 is CASSLYRGNTDTQYF. The CDR3, as DNA: TGCGCCAGCAGCTTGTACAGGGGTAACACAGATACGCAGTATTTT.

The chain couples TRBV9 to TRBJ2-7; D may be TRBD1 (5 bases). The V and J ends lost 0 bases and 9 bases respectively, with 10 bases between them. The CDR3 is 12 amino acids. Germline V CDR1 and CDR2: SGDLS, YYNGEE. The DNA for the CDR3 is TGTGCCAGCAGCGTAGGGCAGGGTAGGCAGTACTTC. This codes for CASSVGQGRQYF.

The V call is TRBV6-5, the J call TRBJ2-7; 12 bases are a match to TRBD1. The germline CDR1 and CDR2 sequences are MNHEY and SVGAGI. The CDR3 has 16 residues. Trimming took 0 bases from V and 5 from J; bases not matched to a gene: 5. The CDR3 sequence is CASSYSGTGGLDEQYF. The CDR3 nucleotides are TGTGCCAGCAGTTACTCCGGGACAGGGGGCCTCGACGAGCAGTACTTC.

This clone was seen a handful of times. This rearrangement joins TRBV7-2 to TRBJ2-3; 8 bases line up with TRBD1. Germline lookup yields CDR1 SGHTA and CDR2 FQGNSA. With V trimmed by 3 bases and J by 8 bases, 4 bases remained unmatched. CDR3 length: 13 amino acids. The CDR3 spells CASSFGQGGTQYF. As DNA, the CDR3 is TGTGCCAGCAGCTTCGGACAGGGTGGTACGCAGTATTTT.

This rearrangement joins TRBV29-1 to TRBJ1-1; 7 bases align to TRBD1. CDR1 and CDR2 from the germline V gene are SQVTM and ANQGSEA. CDR3 length: 15 residues. The V segment lost 6 bases and the J segment 0 bases; nucleotides outside the gene matches: 10. CDR3 sequence: CSVRRGRSMNTEAFF. The DNA of the CDR3 is TGCAGCGTCCGGAGGGGGCGATCCATGAACACTGAAGCTTTCTTT. The whole variable domain, filled in from reference TRBV29-1 and TRBJ1-1, reads SAVISQKPSRDICQRGTSLTIQCQVDSQVTMMFWYRQQPGQSLTLIATANQGSEATYESGFVIDKFPISRPNLTFSTLTVSNMSPEDSSIYLCSVRRGRSMNTEAFFGQGTRLTVV.

The rearrangement links TRBV4-3 to TRBJ2-7; D may be TRBD1 (5 bases). The CDR3 consists of 15 residues. Trimming took 1 base from V and 2 from J, leaving 12 bases between them. Germline V gene sequence: CDR1 LGHNA, CDR2 YSLEER. Here the CDR3 reads CASSQGSRGPYEQYF. As DNA, the CDR3 is TGCGCCAGCAGCCAAGGATCAAGGGGCCCCTACGAGCAGTACTTC.

This chain links TRBV7-9 with TRBJ1-1; 9 bases are shared with TRBD1. Per germline, CDR1 SEHNR and CDR2 FQNEAQ (reference sequence). J gave up 7 bases and V 6 bases, and 12 bases lay outside the gene matches. CDR3 size: 15 residues. CDR3 loop: CASSSQGQGIGEAFF. The CDR3 bases are TGTGCCAGCAGTTCCCAAGGACAGGGGATAGGTGAAGCTTTCTTT.

CDR3: CASSLRGRSTDTQYF. CDR3 coding DNA: TGTGCCAGCAGCTTGCGGGGTAGGAGCACAGATACGCAGTATTTT. The rearrangement joins TRBV5-4 to TRBJ2-3, with D possibly being TRBD2 (5 bases). The CDR3 is 15 amino acids. V lost 1 base, J lost 0 bases, and 9 bases lay in between. Germline CDR1 and CDR2: SGHNT and YYREEE (reference sequence).

The chain joins TRBV6-5 to TRBJ1-3, with a weak D call TRBD1 (6 bases). Trimming stripped 6 bases from V and 10 bases from J, with 10 bases between. Germline values: CDR1 MNHEY, CDR2 SVGAGI. CDR3 length: 11 residues. The CDR3 here is CASRGGGTIYF. Written as DNA, the CDR3 is TGTGCCAGCAGGGGAGGGGGTACCATATATTTT.

This chain joins TRBV5-1 and TRBJ1-2; 7 bases are shared with TRBD1. There are 13 residues in the CDR3. V was clipped by 2 bases and J by 6 bases; unmatched bases: 4. Looked up from germline, CDR1 is SGHRS and CDR2 is YFSETQ. Here the CDR3 reads CASSLTGTDGYTF. CDR3 DNA: TGCGCCAGCAGCTTAACCGGGACAGATGGCTACACCTTC.

The rearrangement uses TRBV25-1 and TRBJ1-2; TRBD1 agrees at 7 bases. The CDR3 has 15 residues. Germline-derived CDR1 and CDR2 are MGHDK and SYGVNS. V dropped 5 bases and J dropped 1; count of bases not matched to a gene: 7. In DNA form, the CDR3 reads TGTGCCAGCAGTCCCCGACAGGGAGGTAACTATGGCTACACCTTC. Encoded protein: CASSPRQGGNYGYTF.

In this sample, this clone turned up a few times. The V call is TRBV6-6, the J call TRBJ2-7; a weak D match, TRBD1 (5 bases). There are 14 residues in the CDR3. The germline gives CDR1 MNHNY, CDR2 SVGAGI (reference sequence). Trimming cost V 0 bases and J 3 bases, with 9 bases left between them. The CDR3 DNA sequence: TGTGCCAGCAGTTACTCGCCAGGACACTACGAGCAGTACTTC. It specifies CASSYSPGHYEQYF.